This is a list of T cell receptor beta chains from one sample in a study of CD8 T cells in Susac syndrome. TCRdb analysed the immunoSEQ multiplex PCR reads with MiXCR anew, one entry per CDR3 protein. The table has roughly 80,000 distinct CDR3 sequences, 90% to 95% seen once. Source material: CD8+ T cells from PBMCs. The receptors stem from a human donor in good health. Both conserved end residues are part of each CDR3. A D gene is named only where the DNA matches it firmly. Expanded clones get a size class; other rows say once, few or many, or leave the size out.

d_call j_call v_call clone_size cdr3_aa cdr3_nt
TRBD2 TRBJ2-1 TRBV3-1 . CASSQVTGAGDEQFF TGTGCCAGCAGCCAAGTGACTGGTGCGGGGGATGAGCAGTTCTTC
. TRBJ1-1 TRBV25-1 once CASSRGGSAEAFF TGTGCCAGCAGTCGGGGGGGGTCAGCTGAAGCTTTCTTT
. TRBJ1-1 TRBV10-2 few CASSEGHTEAFF TGCGCCAGCAGTGAGGGACACACTGAAGCTTTCTTT
. TRBJ1-1 TRBV12-3/TRBV12-4 . CASSLVAGRDTEAFF TGTGCCAGCAGTTTAGTTGCGGGGCGGGACACTGAAGCTTTCTTT
. TRBJ1-5 TRBV4-1 . CASSQDVGTSNQPQHF TGCGCCAGCAGCCAAGATGTCGGGACTTCGAATCAGCCCCAGCATTTT
TRBD2 TRBJ2-3 TRBV7-6 . CASSIWTSGGVDTQYF TGTGCCAGCAGCATATGGACTAGCGGGGGGGTTGATACGCAGTATTTT
. TRBJ2-5 TRBV29-1 . CSVPEETQYF TGCAGCGTTCCCGAAGAGACCCAGTACTTC
. TRBJ2-1 TRBV12-3/TRBV12-4 once CASSFQAPSYNEQFF TGTGCCAGCAGTTTTCAGGCCCCTTCCTACAATGAGCAGTTCTTC
TRBD1 TRBJ1-1 TRBV9 . CASSRTGSNTEAFF TGTGCCAGCAGCCGGACAGGGTCGAACACTGAAGCTTTCTTT
TRBD2 TRBJ2-5 TRBV13 . CASSWVAGGPEETQYF TGTGCCAGCAGCTGGGTAGCGGGGGGGCCGGAGGAGACCCAGTACTTC
TRBD2 TRBJ2-1 TRBV5-4 . CASSTTSGRAQEQFF TGTGCCAGCAGCACTACTAGCGGGAGGGCACAAGAGCAGTTCTTC
. TRBJ1-1 TRBV4-1 . CASSQGGLWNTEAFF TGCGCCAGCAGCCAAGGGGGACTGTGGAACACTGAAGCTTTCTTT
. TRBJ1-1 TRBV4-2 . CASSQVSRDLEAFF TGTGCCAGCAGCCAAGTTTCTAGGGACCTTGAAGCTTTCTTT
. TRBJ1-5 TRBV23-1 . CASSSMQPRPWPRNQPQHF TGCGCCAGCAGTTCGATGCAGCCCCGTCCCTGGCCCCGAAATCAGCCCCAGCATTTT
TRBD1 TRBJ1-2 TRBV13 few CASSPTGGYGYTF TGTGCCAGCAGCCCGACAGGGGGCTATGGCTACACCTTC
TRBD2 TRBJ2-3 TRBV13 . CASSPRTSGRQKDTQYF TGTGCCAGCAGCCCTCGGACTAGCGGGAGACAGAAGGATACGCAGTATTTT
. TRBJ1-2 TRBV27 . CASSLSSRSYGYTF TGTGCCAGCAGTTTATCTAGCAGAAGCTATGGCTACACCTTC
TRBD1 TRBJ1-5 TRBV25-1 once CASSAQGSNQPQHF TGTGCCAGCAGTGCACAGGGGAGCAATCAGCCCCAGCATTTT
. TRBJ2-3 TRBV20-1 . CSADDDTQYF TGCAGTGCAGACGACGATACGCAGTATTTT
. TRBJ2-7 TRBV5-4 . CASSVGADYEQYF TGTGCCAGCAGTGTGGGGGCCGACTACGAGCAGTACTTC
TRBD2 TRBJ2-2 TRBV24-1 . CATGAALAGGSTGELFF TGTGCCACCGGGGCGGCCCTAGCGGGGGGGTCTACCGGGGAGCTGTTTTTT
. TRBJ2-3 TRBV9 . CASSVGRISTDTQYF TGTGCCAGCAGCGTAGGCAGGATCAGCACAGATACGCAGTATTTT
. TRBJ2-1 TRBV15 . CATGQMGRWEQFF TGTGCCACCGGACAGATGGGACGTTGGGAGCAGTTCTTC
TRBD2 TRBJ2-2 TRBV29-1 . CSVPGGAGELFF TGCAGCGTTCCGGGAGGAGCCGGGGAGCTGTTTTTT
. TRBJ2-7 TRBV13 . CASTSSGLPGYEQYF TGTGCCAGCACCTCGAGTGGCCTCCCGGGGTACGAGCAGTACTTC
. TRBJ2-7 TRBV29-1 . CSVTGNDEQYF TGCAGCGTAACAGGGAACGACGAGCAGTACTTC
. TRBJ2-2 TRBV29-1 . CSVEGTQDPYSTGELFF TGCAGCGTTGAAGGGACTCAGGACCCATATTCCACCGGGGAGCTGTTTTTT
. TRBJ2-1 TRBV10-2 . CASRQAEQFF TGCGCCAGCCGGCAAGCTGAGCAGTTCTTC
TRBD1 TRBJ1-1 TRBV6-1 . CASSEVGQGEIEAFF TGTGCCAGCAGTGAGGTGGGACAGGGGGAAATTGAAGCTTTCTTT
TRBD1 TRBJ2-1 TRBV20-1 once CSARVQGAGNEQFF TGCAGTGCTAGAGTGCAGGGGGCTGGCAATGAGCAGTTCTTC
TRBD2 TRBJ2-7 TRBV7-9 . CASSPGGIYEQYF TGTGCCAGCAGCCCGGGAGGTATCTACGAGCAGTACTTC
TRBD2 TRBJ2-7 TRBV13 . CASSLNPSGGLEGEQYF TGTGCCAGCAGCTTAAATCCTAGCGGGGGCCTGGAAGGAGAGCAGTACTTC
. TRBJ2-5 TRBV12-3/TRBV12-4 few CATGSGETQYF TGTGCCACCGGGAGTGGAGAGACCCAGTACTTC
. TRBJ2-3 TRBV5-6 . CASSSADPLTQYF TGTGCCAGCAGCTCTGCAGACCCCTTGACGCAGTATTTT
TRBD2 TRBJ2-1 TRBV11-3 . CASSLQRREWNEQFF TGTGCCAGCAGCTTACAAAGGCGGGAGTGGAATGAGCAGTTCTTC
. TRBJ1-5 TRBV20-1 . CSARGLGWDSNQPQHF TGCAGTGCTAGGGGACTGGGATGGGATAGCAATCAGCCCCAGCATTTT
TRBD1 TRBJ2-1 TRBV18 . CASSPLGTGELGLNEQFF TGTGCCAGCTCACCACTTGGGACAGGGGAGTTGGGCCTCAATGAGCAGTTCTTC
. TRBJ1-2 TRBV13 . CASSLGRTEDTF TGTGCCAGCAGCCTCGGACGGACGGAGGACACCTTC
TRBD1 TRBJ1-2 TRBV5-6 . CASSLGGQALGYTF TGTGCCAGCAGCTTGGGGGGACAGGCTTTGGGCTACACCTTC
. TRBJ2-1 TRBV20-1 . CSARGGLNNEQFF TGCAGTGCTAGAGGGGGGCTTAACAATGAGCAGTTCTTC
. TRBJ2-5 TRBV7-8 once CASSSSSETQYF TGTGCCAGCAGCTCTAGTTCAGAGACCCAGTACTTC
. TRBJ2-2 TRBV7-9 . CASSSDGELFF TGTGCCAGCAGCTCCGACGGGGAGCTGTTTTTT
. TRBJ2-1 TRBV3-1 . CASSPSSVGSSYNEQFF TGTGCCAGCAGCCCCTCCTCCGTGGGGAGCTCCTACAATGAGCAGTTCTTC
. TRBJ1-2 TRBV27 . CASKGQGTATGYTF TGTGCCAGCAAAGGCCAAGGGACCGCTACTGGCTACACCTTC
TRBD1 TRBJ2-3 TRBV4-3 . CASSQQGATDTQYF TGCGCCAGCAGCCAACAGGGGGCAACAGATACGCAGTATTTT
TRBD1 TRBJ1-2 TRBV3-1 once CASSLGTGSYGYTF TGTGCCAGCAGCCTGGGGACAGGTAGCTATGGCTACACCTTC
TRBD2 TRBJ2-1 TRBV6-5 . CASSYALTSGIGGEQFF TGTGCCAGCAGTTACGCCCTGACTAGCGGGATAGGAGGTGAGCAGTTCTTC
TRBD2 TRBJ2-1 TRBV2 . CASSQAGGPRDEQFF TGTGCCAGCAGCCAAGCGGGAGGGCCCAGAGATGAGCAGTTCTTC
. TRBJ2-7 TRBV5-6 . CASSKITREQYF TGTGCCAGCAGCAAGATAACTCGGGAGCAGTACTTC
TRBD1 TRBJ2-1 TRBV12-3/TRBV12-4 . CASSGTGTDYNEQFF TGTGCCAGCAGTGGCACCGGGACAGACTACAATGAGCAGTTCTTC
TRBD2 TRBJ2-1 TRBV6-6 few CASSRLAGGLNEQFF TGTGCCAGCAGTAGACTAGCGGGGGGCCTCAATGAGCAGTTCTTC
. TRBJ1-3 TRBV25-1 . CASNRGNTIYF TGTGCCAGCAATAGGGGAAACACCATATATTTT
TRBD2 TRBJ2-1 TRBV3-1 . CASEGWGKRGKEQFF TGTGCCAGCGAGGGTTGGGGGAAGCGGGGGAAGGAGCAGTTCTTC
. TRBJ2-5 TRBV29-1 . CSVDSGTEETQYF TGCAGCGTAGATTCCGGGACGGAAGAGACCCAGTACTTC
. TRBJ2-3 TRBV21-1 . CASSPRLVSTDTQYF TGTGCCAGCAGCCCCCGACTAGTCTCCACAGATACGCAGTATTTT